The 15 T cell receptor beta chains listed next were all sequenced from one sample in a study of shared clonotypes between healthy human individuals. Using immunoSEQ multiplex PCR, the repertoire was profiled, and TCRdb retains in-frame clones only, with some absent. Of 750,000 to 1,000,000 clones listed, nearly 95% were seen once; the top ten hold around 24%. Naivety among CD8 cells was defined by CD45RO negativity and positive CCR7 selection, thereby excluding terminally differentiated effector memory CD45RA+ cells. Sequencing input: naive CD8+ T cells sorted from blood. The receptors come from a man under 40 in good health.

The chain carries TRBV28 and TRBJ2-1; D may be TRBD2 (5 bases). The germline V and J ends were trimmed by 5 bases and 7 bases, with 21 bases remaining between them. Germline V gene data show CDR1 as MDHEN and CDR2 as SYDVKM. CDR3 length: 16 residues. As DNA, the CDR3 is TGTGCCAGCAGTCCCTGGACGACTAAAGGGTCAAATGAGCAGTTCTTC. Translation gives CASSPWTTKGSNEQFF. Full variable domain (remainder filled in from reference TRBV28 and TRBJ2-1): DVKVTQSSRYLVKRTGEKVFLECVQDMDHENMFWYRQDPGLGLRLIYFSYDVKMKEKGDIPEGYSVSREKKERFSLILESASTNQTSMYLCASSPWTTKGSNEQFFGPGTRLTVL.

The chain uses TRBV5-4 and TRBJ2-1; the D gene is possibly TRBD1 (6 bases). CDR1 is SGHNT and CDR2 is YYREEE in the germline V gene (reference sequence). The CDR3 length is 15 residues. V was cut by 4 bases and J by 4 bases, with 15 bases left in between. This chain's CDR3 is CASSTRGWGYNEQFF. The CDR3 DNA follows: TGTGCCAGCAGCACGAGGGGGTGGGGTTACAATGAGCAGTTCTTC.

This chain uses TRBV12-2 with TRBJ2-4; TRBD1, the table's D call, lacks a check against the DNA. TRBV12-2 has pseudogene status. The CDR3 has 15 amino acids. The CDR3 nucleotides read TGTGCAAGTCGCTTAGAACAGATAGCCAAAAACATTCAGTACTTC. As protein: CASRLEQIAKNIQYF.

The chain couples TRBV29-1 to TRBJ2-1, with unresolved D. V lost 4 bases and J lost 5, with 9 bases in between. CDR1 is SQVTM, CDR2 ANQGSEA, per germline. The CDR3 is 12 residues long. The CDR3 sequence is CSVGSGDNEQFF. CDR3 DNA: TGCAGCGTTGGTTCTGGGGACAATGAGCAGTTCTTC.

The chain recombines TRBV5-1 with TRBJ1-1; D not resolved. The CDR3 covers 13 residues. V lost 4 bases to trimming and J lost 3 bases, with 10 bases between them. CDR1 and CDR2 from the germline V gene are SGHRS and YFSETQ. The CDR3 coding sequence is TGCGCCAGCAGCATGACTGGGCACACTGAAGCTTTCTTT. This sequence encodes CASSMTGHTEAFF.

V gene TRBV28 combines with J gene TRBJ2-5, with D possibly called TRBD1 or TRBD2 (6 bases each). Germline-derived CDR1 and CDR2 are MDHEN and SYDVKM. The length of the CDR3 is 14 residues. V lost 3 bases, J lost 5 bases, and 13 bases lay in between. CDR3 sequence: CASSLRGAWETQYF. CDR3 coding DNA: TGTGCCAGCAGTTTGAGGGGGGCGTGGGAGACCCAGTACTTC.

This chain joins TRBV27 and TRBJ2-7; no clear D. Germline V lookup: CDR1 MNHEY, CDR2 SMNVEV (reference sequence). Deletions cut 10 bases from V and 4 bases from J, with 23 bases between. The CDR3 loop spans 15 amino acids. The CDR3 coding sequence is TGTGCCACCTCCCAGCAGGTGGGTGGGGTATACGAGCAGTACTTC. Protein sequence: CATSQQVGGVYEQYF.

This clone was counted a few times. This rearrangement joins TRBV7-9 to TRBJ1-4, with a weak D call TRBD1 (5 bases). The ends were cut back, 5 bases at V and 11 bases at J, with 18 bases in the middle. The CDR3 covers 14 residues. Germline V CDR1 and CDR2: SEHNR, FQNEAQ (reference sequence). The CDR3 here is CASSPWDWPQKLFF. The CDR3 coding sequence is TGTGCCAGCAGCCCGTGGGACTGGCCGCAGAAACTGTTTTTT.

J is TRBJ2-7 and V is TRBV10-3, with TRBD2 matching over 14 bases. Germline V gene data show CDR1 as ENHRY and CDR2 as SYGVKD. The V segment lost 3 bases and the J segment 5 bases; nucleotides outside the gene matches: 9. The CDR3 spans 17 residues. CDR3 nucleotide sequence: TGTGCCATCAGTGACCTGGGGACTAGCGGGAGTCTCGACGAGCAGTACTTC. Translating gives CAISDLGTSGSLDEQYF.

The chain carries TRBV27 and TRBJ2-5, with D perhaps TRBD2 (5 bases). This CDR3 spans 16 amino acids. V was cut by 2 bases and J by 5 bases, with 18 bases left in between. The germline V gene encodes CDR1 MNHEY and CDR2 SMNVEV (reference sequence). CDR3 protein: CASSLGSLVSFETQYF. DNA of the CDR3: TGTGCCAGCAGTTTAGGATCACTAGTCTCTTTTGAGACCCAGTACTTC.

The chain combines TRBV5-4 with TRBJ2-7; perhaps TRBD2 as D (5 bases). Germline CDR1 and CDR2: SGHNT and YYREEE (reference sequence). The V and J ends lost 9 bases and 2 bases respectively, with 24 bases between them. The CDR3 consists of 16 residues. CDR3 sequence reads: CATGPEARRATYEQYF. DNA for the CDR3: TGTGCCACCGGCCCGGAGGCCAGACGGGCAACCTACGAGCAGTACTTC.

The genes are TRBV5-1 and TRBJ2-7, with D tentatively TRBD1 (6 bases). The V end was cut by 4 bases, the J end by 3 bases, with 11 bases between. CDR3 length: 13 residues. In germline, CDR1 is SGHRS, CDR2 YFSETQ. As DNA, the CDR3 is TGCGCCAGCAGCACACAGGGCTACTACGAGCAGTACTTC. Translation: CASSTQGYYEQYF.

The rearrangement links TRBV4-1 to TRBJ2-2; 10 nucleotides match TRBD2. The CDR3 covers 16 residues. V shed 5 bases, J shed 6 bases, and the junction held 9 bases outside the gene matches. Germline values: CDR1 MGHRA, CDR2 YSYEKL. The CDR3 here is CASSFTGLAGAGELFF. The CDR3 DNA sequence: TGCGCCAGCAGCTTCACCGGCCTAGCGGGAGCCGGGGAGCTGTTTTTT.

The chain uses TRBV5-1 and TRBJ2-7; 8 nucleotides line up with TRBD1. V lost 2 bases, J lost 2 bases, and 3 bases stayed unmatched. Germline CDR1 and CDR2: SGHRS and YFSETQ. The CDR3 covers 14 residues. The CDR3 here is CASSFRTGTYEQYF. CDR3 sequence (DNA): TGCGCCAGCAGCTTCCGGACAGGGACCTACGAGCAGTACTTC.

The V call is TRBV29-1, the J call TRBJ2-3; 12 positions agree with TRBD2. Germline V lookup: CDR1 SQVTM, CDR2 ANQGSEA. The CDR3 consists of 15 residues. With V trimmed by 2 bases and J by 5 bases, 5 bases remained unmatched. This CDR3 is CSVEMTSGRIDTQYF. The CDR3 region has the DNA TGCAGCGTTGAAATGACTAGCGGGAGAATAGATACGCAGTATTTT.